The 8 T cell receptor beta chains reported below all come from one sample, sequenced in a study of T cell changes during pregnancy in multiple sclerosis. The data were produced by immunoSEQ multiplex PCR, yet TCRdb's version contains in-frame clones alone and is incomplete. This sample has approximately 72,000 clones, with 90% to 95% found just once. The sequencing used peripheral blood, collected in the first trimester of pregnancy. All receptors come from a female donor in good health, enrolled as a control in a pregnancy study.

The genes are TRBV5-1 and TRBJ2-1; 8 nucleotides align to TRBD2. The CDR3 is 17 amino acids. The trim removed 3 bases at V and 0 bases at J, leaving 8 bases unmatched. Germline CDR1 is SGHRS and CDR2 is YFSETQ. CDR3 DNA: TGCGCCAGCAGCTCTTTATCCGGGACTAGCTCCTACAATGAGCAGTTCTTC. Amino acid sequence: CASSSLSGTSSYNEQFF.

V gene TRBV5-1 combines with J gene TRBJ2-5; no firm D call. This CDR3 contains 16 residues. The ends were cut back, 1 base at V and 1 base at J, with 14 bases in the middle. Per germline, CDR1 SGHRS and CDR2 YFSETQ. This CDR3 reads CASSLPGSSLQETQYF. CDR3 DNA sequence: TGCGCCAGCAGCTTGCCAGGATCATCACTCCAAGAGACCCAGTACTTC.

The chain employs TRBV19 and TRBJ2-1; 12 bases are shared with TRBD2. Germline V gene sequence: CDR1 LNHDA, CDR2 SQIVND (reference sequence). The CDR3 loop spans 14 amino acids. Trimming removed 4 bases from V and 9 bases from J; junction bases left unmatched: 4. The CDR3 DNA is TGTGCCAGTAGTAAGACTAGCGGGAGTGGTGAGCAGTTCTTC. Its protein is CASSKTSGSGEQFF. The entire variable domain, with the rest obtained from reference TRBV19 and TRBJ2-1, is as follows: DGGITQSPKYLFRKEGQNVTLSCEQNLNHDAMYWYRQDPGQGLRLIYYSQIVNDFQKGDIAEGYSVSREKKESFPLTVTSAQKNPTAFYLCASSKTSGSGEQFFGPGTRLTVL.

A single count supports this clone. J is TRBJ2-2 and V is TRBV7-6; D remains ambiguous. From germline, CDR1 is SGHVS and CDR2 FNYEAQ. V was shortened by 1 base and J by 6 bases, with 6 bases between the two germline ends. The CDR3 contains 13 residues. The CDR3 nucleotides are TGTGCCAGCAGCTTAGTAGGAGCCGGGGAGCTGTTTTTT. Protein product: CASSLVGAGELFF.

The chain uses TRBV5-1 and TRBJ1-1; no definite D call. Trimming pared 0 bases from V and 1 base from J, leaving 4 bases between. CDR3 length: 13 amino acids. Germline CDR1 and CDR2: SGHRS and YFSETQ. As DNA, the CDR3 is TGCGCCAGCAGCTTGGGGAGGAACACTGAAGCTTTCTTT. Protein sequence: CASSLGRNTEAFF.

In this sample, this clone turned up a few times. The chain recombines TRBV2 with TRBJ1-5; 10 nucleotides agree with TRBD1. Germline CDR1 reads SNHLY; CDR2 reads FYNNEI. The CDR3 totals 14 residues. V lost 4 bases to trimming and J lost 6 bases; unmatched junction nucleotides: 3. The CDR3 loop reads CASSGQGAGQPQHF. In DNA, the CDR3 is TGTGCCAGCAGTGGACAGGGGGCGGGTCAGCCCCAGCATTTT.

This chain connects TRBV9 to TRBJ2-7, with TRBD2 as a possible D gene (5 bases). The V and J ends lost 0 bases and 3 bases respectively, with 10 bases between them. Germline assignment: CDR1 SGDLS and CDR2 YYNGEE. The CDR3 is 14 residues long. CDR3 amino acids: CASSVEGADYEQYF. The CDR3 coding sequence is TGTGCCAGCAGCGTAGAGGGAGCCGACTACGAGCAGTACTTC.

The rearrangement uses TRBV11-2 and TRBJ2-1; 15 bases are a match to TRBD2. The germline CDR1 and CDR2 sequences are SGHAT and FQNNGV. The CDR3 is made up of 17 amino acids. Trimming cost V 3 bases and J 5 bases; bases outside gene matches: 5. CDR3 region: CASSLGLAGGADNEQFF. The CDR3 nucleotides read TGTGCCAGCAGCTTGGGACTAGCGGGAGGAGCTGACAATGAGCAGTTCTTC. The variable domain in full, with the rest retrieved from reference TRBV11-2 and TRBJ2-1, is EAGVAQSPRYKIIEKRQSVAFWCNPISGHATLYWYQQILGQGPKLLIQFQNNGVVDDSQLPKDRFSAERLKGVDSTLKIQPAKLEDSAVYLCASSLGLAGGADNEQFFGPGTRLTVL.